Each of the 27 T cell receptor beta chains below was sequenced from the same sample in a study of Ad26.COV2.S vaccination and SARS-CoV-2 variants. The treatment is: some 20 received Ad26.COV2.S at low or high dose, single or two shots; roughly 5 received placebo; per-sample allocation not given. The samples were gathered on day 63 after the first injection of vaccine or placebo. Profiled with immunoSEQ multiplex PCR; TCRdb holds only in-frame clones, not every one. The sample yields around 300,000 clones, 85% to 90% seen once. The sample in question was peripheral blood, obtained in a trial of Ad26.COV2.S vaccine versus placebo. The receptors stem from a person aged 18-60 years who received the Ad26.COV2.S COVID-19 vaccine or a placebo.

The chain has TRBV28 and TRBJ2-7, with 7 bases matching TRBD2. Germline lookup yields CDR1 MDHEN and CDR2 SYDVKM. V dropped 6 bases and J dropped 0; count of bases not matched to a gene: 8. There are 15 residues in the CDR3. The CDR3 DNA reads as TGTGCCAGCAGCTGGGGGGGGAGTGGCTCCTACGAGCAGTACTTC. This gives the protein CASSWGGSGSYEQYF.

The DNA for the CDR3 is TGTGCCAGCAGCCAAGATTATGAGGCAGGGGGTTGGGAGACCCAGTACTTC. This encodes CASSQDYEAGGWETQYF. J is TRBJ2-5 and V is TRBV14; 7 positions match TRBD1. The V segment lost 0 bases and the J segment 5 bases; nucleotides outside the gene matches: 12. Germline CDR1 is SGHDN and CDR2 is FVKESK. The CDR3 covers 17 residues.

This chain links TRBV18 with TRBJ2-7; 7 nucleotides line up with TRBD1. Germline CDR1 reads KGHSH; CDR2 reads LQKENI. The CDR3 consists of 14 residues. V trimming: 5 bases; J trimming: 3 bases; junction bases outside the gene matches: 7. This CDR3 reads CASSGTVRLYEQYF. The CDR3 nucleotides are TGTGCCAGCTCAGGGACAGTAAGACTCTACGAGCAGTACTTC.

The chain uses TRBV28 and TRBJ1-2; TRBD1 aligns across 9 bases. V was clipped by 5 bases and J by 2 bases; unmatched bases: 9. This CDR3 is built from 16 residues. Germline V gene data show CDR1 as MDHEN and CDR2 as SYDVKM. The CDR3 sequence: CASSQSSDRGNYGYTF. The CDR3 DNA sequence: TGTGCCAGCAGTCAATCCTCCGACAGGGGGAACTATGGCTACACCTTC.

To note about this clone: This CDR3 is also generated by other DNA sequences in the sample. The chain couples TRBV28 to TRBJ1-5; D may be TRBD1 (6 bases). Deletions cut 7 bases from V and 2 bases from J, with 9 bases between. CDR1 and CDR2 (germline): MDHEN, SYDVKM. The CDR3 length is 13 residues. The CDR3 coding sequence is TGTGCCAGCACCAGGGGTGGCAATCAGCCCCAGCATTTT. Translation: CASTRGGNQPQHF.

CDR3 in amino acids: CASSQGQGVGEKLFF. In DNA, the CDR3 is TGTGCCAGCAGCCAAGGACAGGGAGTAGGGGAAAAACTGTTTTTT. The chain joins TRBV4-2 to TRBJ1-4; TRBD1 agrees at 7 bases. Germline CDR1 and CDR2: LGHNA and YNFKEQ. The junction had 7 bases not matched to a gene; V was cut back by 1 base and J by 8 bases. The CDR3 totals 15 residues.

CDR3 sequence reads: CASSSWVPGGGYNEQFF. The DNA for the CDR3 is TGTGCCAGCAGCAGTTGGGTCCCGGGAGGTGGTTACAATGAGCAGTTCTTC. The rearrangement joins TRBV5-8 to TRBJ2-1; 7 nucleotides match TRBD2. The CDR3 contains 17 residues. V shed 4 bases, J shed 4 bases, and the junction held 14 bases outside the gene matches. Germline V lookup: CDR1 SGHTS, CDR2 YDEGEE.

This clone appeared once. The CDR3 bases are TGTGCCAGCAGCCAAGAGCTTCACCAAGAGACCCAGTACTTC. As protein: CASSQELHQETQYF. The J gene is TRBJ2-5, the V gene TRBV3-1 (or the pseudogene TRBV3-2); D ambiguous. From germline, CDR1 is LGHDT and CDR2 YNNKEL (reference sequence). Between the trimmed V and J ends, which lost 0 bases and 0 bases, there was a span of 5 bases. The CDR3 sequence is 14 residues long.

CDR3 sequence reads: CASSPLPGQGYGYTF. CDR3 in DNA: TGTGCCAGCAGCCCTCTCCCGGGACAAGGCTATGGCTACACCTTC. This chain connects TRBV3-1 (or the pseudogene TRBV3-2) to TRBJ1-2; the D gene is possibly TRBD1 (6 bases). Germline V gene data show CDR1 as LGHDT and CDR2 as YNNKEL (reference sequence). V lost 4 bases and J lost 4, with 16 bases in between. The CDR3 has 15 residues.

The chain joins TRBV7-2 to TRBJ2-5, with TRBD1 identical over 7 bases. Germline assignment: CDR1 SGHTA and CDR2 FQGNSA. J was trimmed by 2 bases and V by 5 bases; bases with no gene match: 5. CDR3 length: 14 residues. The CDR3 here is CASSLGQFQETQYF. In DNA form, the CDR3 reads TGTGCCAGCAGCCTGGGACAGTTTCAAGAGACCCAGTACTTC.

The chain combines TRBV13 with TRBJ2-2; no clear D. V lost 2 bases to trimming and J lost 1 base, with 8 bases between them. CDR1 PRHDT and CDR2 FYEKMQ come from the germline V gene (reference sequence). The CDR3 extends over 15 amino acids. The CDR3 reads CASSLQAMNTGELFF. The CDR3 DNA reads TGTGCCAGCAGCTTACAGGCGATGAACACCGGGGAGCTGTTTTTT. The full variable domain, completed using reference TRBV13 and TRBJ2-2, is AAGVIQSPRHLIKEKRETATLKCYPIPRHDTVYWYQQGPGQDPQFLISFYEKMQSDKGSIPDRFSAQQFSDYHSELNMSSLELGDSALYFCASSLQAMNTGELFFGEGSRLTVL.

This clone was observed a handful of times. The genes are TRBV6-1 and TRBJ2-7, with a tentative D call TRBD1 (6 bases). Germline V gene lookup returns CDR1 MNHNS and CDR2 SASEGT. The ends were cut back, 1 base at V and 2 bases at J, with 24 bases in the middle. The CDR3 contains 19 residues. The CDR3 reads CASSEVLRGHPYVTYEQYF. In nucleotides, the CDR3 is TGTGCCAGCAGTGAAGTCCTTAGGGGACACCCTTATGTTACCTACGAGCAGTACTTC.

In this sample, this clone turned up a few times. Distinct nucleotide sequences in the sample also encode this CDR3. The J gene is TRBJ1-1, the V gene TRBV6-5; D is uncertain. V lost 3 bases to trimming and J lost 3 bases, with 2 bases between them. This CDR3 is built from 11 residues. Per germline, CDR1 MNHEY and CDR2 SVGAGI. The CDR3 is CASSYDTEAFF. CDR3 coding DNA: TGTGCCAGCAGTTATGACACTGAAGCTTTCTTT.

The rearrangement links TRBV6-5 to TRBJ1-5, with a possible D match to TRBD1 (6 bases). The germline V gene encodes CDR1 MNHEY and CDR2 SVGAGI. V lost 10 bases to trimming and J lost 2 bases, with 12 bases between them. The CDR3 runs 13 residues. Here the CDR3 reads CATEGGGNQPQHF. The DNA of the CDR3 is TGTGCCACCGAGGGGGGGGGCAATCAGCCCCAGCATTTT.

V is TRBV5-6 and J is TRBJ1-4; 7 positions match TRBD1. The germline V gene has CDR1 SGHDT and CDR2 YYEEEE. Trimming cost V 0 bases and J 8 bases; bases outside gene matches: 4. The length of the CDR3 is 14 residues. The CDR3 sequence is CASSLGGGWEKLFF. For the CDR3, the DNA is TGTGCCAGCAGCTTGGGAGGGGGCTGGGAAAAACTGTTTTTT. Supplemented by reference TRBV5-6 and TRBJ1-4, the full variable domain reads DAGVTQSPTHLIKTRGQQVTLRCSPKSGHDTVSWYQQALGQGPQFIFQYYEEEERQRGNFPDRFSGHQFPNYSSELNVNALLLGDSALYLCASSLGGGWEKLFFGSGTQLSVL.

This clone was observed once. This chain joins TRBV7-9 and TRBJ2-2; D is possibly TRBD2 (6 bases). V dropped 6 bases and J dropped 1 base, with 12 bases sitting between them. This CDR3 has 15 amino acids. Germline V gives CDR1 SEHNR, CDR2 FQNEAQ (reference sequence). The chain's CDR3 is CASSLIAVNTGELFF. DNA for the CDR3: TGTGCCAGCAGTCTAATAGCGGTGAACACCGGGGAGCTGTTTTTT.

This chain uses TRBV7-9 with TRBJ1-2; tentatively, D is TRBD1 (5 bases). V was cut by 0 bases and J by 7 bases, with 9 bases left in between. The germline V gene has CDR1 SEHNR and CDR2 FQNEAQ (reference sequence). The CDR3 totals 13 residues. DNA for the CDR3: TGTGCCAGCAGCTTAGCGGGGACTCTTGGCTACACCTTC. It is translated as CASSLAGTLGYTF.

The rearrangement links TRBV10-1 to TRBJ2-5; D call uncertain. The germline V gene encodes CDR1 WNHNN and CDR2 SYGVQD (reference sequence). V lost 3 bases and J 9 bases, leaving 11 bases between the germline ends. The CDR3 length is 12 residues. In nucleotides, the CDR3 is TGCGCCAGCAGTGATGGATCTGAGGCCCAGTACTTC. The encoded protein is CASSDGSEAQYF.

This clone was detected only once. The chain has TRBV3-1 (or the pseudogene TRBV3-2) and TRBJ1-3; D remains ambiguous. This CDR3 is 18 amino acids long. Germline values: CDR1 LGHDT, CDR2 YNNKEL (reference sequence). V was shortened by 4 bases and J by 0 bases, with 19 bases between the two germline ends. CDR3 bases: TGTGCCAGCAGCCGGCACTTCCGGACCGAAAACTCTGGAAACACCATATATTTT. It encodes CASSRHFRTENSGNTIYF.

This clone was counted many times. The CDR3 sequence is CASSQSTGVVGYTF. Here the CDR3 DNA reads TGTGCCAGCAGCCAATCGACAGGGGTAGTTGGCTACACCTTC. V usage is TRBV4-2 and J usage is TRBJ1-2; 8 bases are a match to TRBD1. V lost 2 bases and J lost 7; bases outside the gene matches: 6. The CDR3 contains 14 residues. The germline V gene has CDR1 LGHNA and CDR2 YNFKEQ.

The CDR3, as DNA: TGTGCCACCCTCGACAGAGCCCTTAAAAAGAACACTGAAGCTTTCTTT. Translating gives CATLDRALKKNTEAFF. This chain joins TRBV28 and TRBJ1-1, with TRBD1 as a possible D gene (5 bases). V lost 10 bases and J 1 base, leaving 22 bases between the germline ends. This CDR3 region has 16 residues. Per the germline V gene, CDR1 is MDHEN and CDR2 is SYDVKM.

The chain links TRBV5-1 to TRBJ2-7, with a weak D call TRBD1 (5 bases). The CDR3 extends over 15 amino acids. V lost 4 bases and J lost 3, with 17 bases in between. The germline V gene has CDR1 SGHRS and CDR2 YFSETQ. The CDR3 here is CASSPSTVWGYEQYF. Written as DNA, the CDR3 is TGCGCCAGCAGCCCTTCGACAGTCTGGGGCTACGAGCAGTACTTC.

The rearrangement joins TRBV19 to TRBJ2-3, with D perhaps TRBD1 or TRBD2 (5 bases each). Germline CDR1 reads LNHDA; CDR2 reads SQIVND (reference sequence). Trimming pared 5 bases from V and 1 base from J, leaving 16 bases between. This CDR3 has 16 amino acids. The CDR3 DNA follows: TGTGCCAGTAGTTCCGGGCCAGGGACCGGCACAGATACGCAGTATTTT. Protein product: CASSSGPGTGTDTQYF. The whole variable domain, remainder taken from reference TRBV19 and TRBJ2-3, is DGGITQSPKYLFRKEGQNVTLSCEQNLNHDAMYWYRQDPGQGLRLIYYSQIVNDFQKGDIAEGYSVSREKKESFPLTVTSAQKNPTAFYLCASSSGPGTGTDTQYFGPGTRLTVL.

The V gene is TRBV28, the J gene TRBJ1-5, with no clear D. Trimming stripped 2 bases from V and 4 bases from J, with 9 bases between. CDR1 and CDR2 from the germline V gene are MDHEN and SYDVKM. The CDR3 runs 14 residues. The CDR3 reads CASSLGAVNQPQHF. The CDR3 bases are TGTGCCAGCAGTTTAGGCGCGGTGAATCAGCCCCAGCATTTT. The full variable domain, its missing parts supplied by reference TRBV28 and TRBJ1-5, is DVKVTQSSRYLVKRTGEKVFLECVQDMDHENMFWYRQDPGLGLRLIYFSYDVKMKEKGDIPEGYSVSREKKERFSLILESASTNQTSMYLCASSLGAVNQPQHFGDGTRLSIL.

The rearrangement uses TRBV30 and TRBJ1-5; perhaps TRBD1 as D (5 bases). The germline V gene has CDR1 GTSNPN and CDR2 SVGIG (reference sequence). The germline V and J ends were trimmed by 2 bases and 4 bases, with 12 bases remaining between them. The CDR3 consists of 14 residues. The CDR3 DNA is TGTGCCTGGAGTCTTACAGGAGGTAATCAGCCCCAGCATTTT. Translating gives CAWSLTGGNQPQHF.

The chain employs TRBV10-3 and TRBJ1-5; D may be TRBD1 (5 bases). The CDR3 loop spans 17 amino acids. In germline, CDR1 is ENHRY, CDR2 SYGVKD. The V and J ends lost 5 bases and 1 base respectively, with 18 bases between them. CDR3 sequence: CAISPGAGRGSNQPQHF. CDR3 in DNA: TGTGCCATCAGTCCCGGAGCAGGACGGGGGAGCAATCAGCCCCAGCATTTT.

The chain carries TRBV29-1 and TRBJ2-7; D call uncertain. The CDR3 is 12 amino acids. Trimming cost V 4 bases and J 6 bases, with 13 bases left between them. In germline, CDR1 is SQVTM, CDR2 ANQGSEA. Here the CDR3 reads CSVGYGAGEQYF. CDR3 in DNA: TGCAGCGTTGGATACGGCGCCGGCGAGCAGTACTTC.